A selection of T cell receptor beta chains follows, all from one sample in a study of CD8 T cell repertoires and HIV-1 epitope variants. The table came from immunoSEQ multiplex PCR; TCRdb's copy has only in-frame clones and leaves some out. The profile shows tens of thousands of clones, roughly four fifths of them singletons. Sequencing was performed on uncultured baseline CD8+ T cells from peripheral blood mononuclear cells (PBMCs). The receptor source for this set is a male donor with HIV. Both conserved end residues are part of each CDR3. The D gene is left open where the match is weak. Only part of the rows carry a size: once, few, many, or a class if the clone is expanded.

TRBV4-2	NA	medium-sized	TRBJ2-7	TGTGCCAGCAGCCAAGATTCGGCCGCCCGCAGCGAGCAGTACTTC	CASSQDSAARSEQYF
TRBV6-1	NA	few	TRBJ1-1	TGTGCCAGCAGTGAAGCGTCCCCAGGCAGGGGTAGGACTGAAGCTTTCTTT	CASSEASPGRGRTEAFF
TRBV11-2	TRBD2	NA	TRBJ2-3	TGTGCCAGCAGCTACCGGACTAGCGGATTCACAGATACGCAGTATTTT	CASSYRTSGFTDTQYF
TRBV5-6	TRBD1	NA	TRBJ1-3	TGTGCCAGCAGCCCGTCGGACAGGGACTTTTGGGGAAACACCATATATTTT	CASSPSDRDFWGNTIYF
TRBV7-6	NA	few	TRBJ1-2	TGTGCCAGCAGCGAAGGGGTTGGGGATGGCTACACCTTC	CASSEGVGDGYTF
TRBV7-9	TRBD1	few	TRBJ1-2	TGTGCCAGCAGGGAACAGGGGGCGCGGGGCTACACCTTC	CASREQGARGYTF
TRBV27	NA	NA	TRBJ1-2	TGTGCCAGCAGTTTGGACGGAAGAAACTATGGCTACACCTTC	CASSLDGRNYGYTF
TRBV7-2	TRBD2	NA	TRBJ2-5	TGTGCCAGCAGCTTGCTAAATAGCGGGGGGCCGTCCCAAGAGACCCAGTACTTC	CASSLLNSGGPSQETQYF
TRBV10-2	TRBD1	NA	TRBJ2-2	TGCGCCAGCAGTGACGGCCCGGGACAGCGGCTTATGGTGGAGCTGTTTTTT	CASSDGPGQRLMVELFF
TRBV2	TRBD1	once	TRBJ1-4	TGTGCCAGCAGGACAGGGGGCTATGAAAAACTGTTTTTT	CASRTGGYEKLFF
TRBV9	NA	NA	TRBJ1-3	TGTGCCAGCAGCGGAGCAGGGGCGGCTGGAAACACCATATATTTT	CASSGAGAAGNTIYF
TRBV27	NA	NA	TRBJ1-4	TGTGCCAGCAGTTTAGGTCAGGGGACGGGTGAAAAACTGTTTTTT	CASSLGQGTGEKLFF
TRBV7-6	NA	NA	TRBJ2-1	TGTGCCAGCAGCGGGGGGAATGAGCAGTTCTTC	CASSGGNEQFF
TRBV19	NA	NA	TRBJ1-2	TGTGCCAGTAGTATGCGGCAGAACTATGGCTACACCTTC	CASSMRQNYGYTF
TRBV11-3	NA	once	TRBJ1-2	TGTGCCAGCAGCTTCGGCGGCTATGGCTACACCTTC	CASSFGGYGYTF
TRBV7-9	NA	NA	TRBJ2-5	TGTGCCAGCAGCCGAGACAGGCCAGAAGAGACCCAGTACTTC	CASSRDRPEETQYF
TRBV9	TRBD1	NA	TRBJ2-5	TGTGCCAGCAGCGCTCCCGGGACAGGGGGAGTGGAGACCCAGTACTTC	CASSAPGTGGVETQYF
TRBV10-1	NA	NA	TRBJ2-5	TGCGCCAGCAGTCCTGGACGCCTCCAAGAGACCCAGTACTTC	CASSPGRLQETQYF
TRBV5-4	NA	NA	TRBJ2-7	TGTGCCAGCAGCTTGGGCAACTCCTACGAGCAGTACTTC	CASSLGNSYEQYF
TRBV7-2	NA	few	TRBJ2-1	TGTGCCAGCAGCCTCATAAACAATGAGCAGTTCTTC	CASSLINNEQFF
TRBV5-8	TRBD2	NA	TRBJ2-5	TGTGCCAGCAGCTTGGCCCCTAGCGGGGAAGAGACCCAGTACTTC	CASSLAPSGEETQYF
TRBV5-1	NA	medium-sized	TRBJ1-2	TGCGCCAGCAGCTTGGGGGGCGAGGATGGCTACACCTTC	CASSLGGEDGYTF
TRBV28	NA	NA	TRBJ2-7	TGTGCCAGCAGTTTCAACAGGGGGGGAAATGTGGCGGGCCGGGCTTGGGAGCAGTACTTC	CASSFNRGGNVAGRAWEQYF
TRBV6-1	NA	once	TRBJ1-2	TGTGCCAGCAGTGAAATGGGGTACCTCTATGGCTACACCTTC	CASSEMGYLYGYTF
TRBV10-1	NA	NA	TRBJ2-7	TGCGCCAGCAGTGCCCCTCGGGGGGAGCAGTACTTC	CASSAPRGEQYF